This T cell receptor beta chain derives from a study of CD8 T cells in ankylosing spondylitis. Using its own MiXCR run on the 5' RACE reads, TCRdb lists one record per CDR3 protein. The table shows 300,000 to 350,000 distinct CDR3 sequences, with 14% to 15% occurring only once. The study, taken as a whole, reports: In synovial fluid and blood from reactive arthritis, some motif variants were previously reported.

On this clonotype: Its specificity is not known.

CDR1 is SGHDT and CDR2 is YYEEEE in the germline V gene. V lost 1 base to trimming and J lost 2 bases, with 16 bases between them. The CDR3 runs 16 residues. V is TRBV5-6 and J is TRBJ2-7; D remains ambiguous. This receptor was identified in a male donor with ankylosing spondylitis or in good health (not recorded which). The sequencing sample was made of blood, either unsorted or a sorted T cell fraction (not recorded which). The CDR3 sequence: CASSLSFTLKTYEQYF. The CDR3 DNA sequence: TGTGCCAGCAGCTTGTCGTTCACCTTAAAAACCTACGAGCAGTACTTC.